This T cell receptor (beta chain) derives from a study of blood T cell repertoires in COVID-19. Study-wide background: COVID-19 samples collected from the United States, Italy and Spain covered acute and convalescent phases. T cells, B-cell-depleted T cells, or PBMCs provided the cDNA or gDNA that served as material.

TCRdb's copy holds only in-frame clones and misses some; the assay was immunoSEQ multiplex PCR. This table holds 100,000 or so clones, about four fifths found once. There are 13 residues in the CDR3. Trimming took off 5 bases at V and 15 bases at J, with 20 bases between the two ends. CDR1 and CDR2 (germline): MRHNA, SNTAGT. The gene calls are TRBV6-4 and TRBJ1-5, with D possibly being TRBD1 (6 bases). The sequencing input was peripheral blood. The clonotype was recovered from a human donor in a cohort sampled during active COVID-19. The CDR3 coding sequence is TGTGCCAGCAGTCCTGCGAGCGGGGGGCGGCGGCATTTT. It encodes CASSPASGGRRHF.